This TCR beta chain is drawn from a study of graft-versus-host responses after intestinal transplantation. Study context: Each recipient received a multivisceral, liver-intestinal, or isolated intestinal graft. Every one of the recipients received anti-thymocyte globulin induction and afterwards took tacrolimus and steroids for roughly three years. Findings and caveats of the study: Analysis identified GvH clones in recipient marrow, with some appearing first in ileum or blood. Graft-versus-host to host-versus-graft clonal ratios in allografts were high in patients with graft-donor T cell macrochimerism.

Concerning this clone itself: Its antigen is unknown.

The assay was immunoSEQ multiplex PCR, and TCRdb's table has in-frame clones only and misses some. Found here are about 51,000 clones, 89% of them singletons; the top ten hold 0.55% to 0.65%. This sequence originates from a human donor who was the organ donor for an intestinal transplant. The sequencing here drew on unstimulated CD4+ T cells sorted from spleen or lymph node cells, taken before transplant.

The CDR3 DNA sequence: TGTGCCAGCAGCTTAACGGGGGGCTCCTACAATGAGCAGTTCTTC. This sequence encodes CASSLTGGSYNEQFF. The chain carries TRBV7-8 and TRBJ2-1, with 7 bases lining up with TRBD2. Unmatched junction bases numbered 1, after V lost 2 bases and J lost 0 bases. Germline CDR1 reads SGHVS; CDR2 reads FQNEAQ. This CDR3 has 15 residues.